This is a list of T cell receptor beta chains from one sample in a study of radiotherapy plus CTLA-4 blockade in lung cancer. Repertoires were generated with immunoSEQ multiplex PCR, while TCRdb's copy carries only in-frame clones and drops some. Among about 83,000 clones listed, about 79% were seen once. The sample in question was peripheral blood, obtained from a patient treated with radiotherapy plus ipilimumab. The origin of the receptors is a human donor with non-small cell lung cancer who had a partial response to radiotherapy plus ipilimumab. Some clones in this sample may be carry-over from other donors' samples. Each CDR3 is given with its conserved first and last residue. A D gene is named only where the DNA matches it firmly. Expanded clones are given a class, and other clones once, few, many or no size at all.

d_call: -; clone_size: -; j_call: TRBJ1-3; v_call: TRBV6-5; cdr3_nt: TGTGCCAGCAGTAACTGGGGGCATGGAAACACCATATATTTT; cdr3_aa: CASSNWGHGNTIYF
d_call: TRBD1; clone_size: -; j_call: TRBJ2-3; v_call: TRBV19; cdr3_nt: TGTGCCGTACAGAGGGGGCGCGATGATACGCAGTATTTT; cdr3_aa: CAVQRGRDDTQYF
d_call: -; clone_size: -; j_call: TRBJ1-3; v_call: TRBV19; cdr3_nt: TGTGCCAGTCTAAGCTCTGGAAACACCATATATTTT; cdr3_aa: CASLSSGNTIYF
d_call: -; clone_size: -; j_call: TRBJ1-5; v_call: TRBV7-2; cdr3_nt: TGTGCCAGCAGCTTAGATTATAGCAATCAGCCCCAGCATTTT; cdr3_aa: CASSLDYSNQPQHF
d_call: -; clone_size: -; j_call: TRBJ1-6; v_call: TRBV7-2; cdr3_nt: TGTGCCAGCAGCTTAAGCCCCGGGAGTAAGGGTTCACCCCTCCACTTT; cdr3_aa: CASSLSPGSKGSPLHF
d_call: TRBD2; clone_size: -; j_call: TRBJ2-1; v_call: TRBV2; cdr3_nt: TGTGCCAGCAGTGATGGTTTCGAGCGGGAGTATGAGCAGTTCTTC; cdr3_aa: CASSDGFEREYEQFF
d_call: -; clone_size: -; j_call: TRBJ2-1; v_call: TRBV5-4; cdr3_nt: TGTGCCAGCAGCCCACCCCGGGGGGCCTCCTACAATGAGCAGTTCTTC; cdr3_aa: CASSPPRGASYNEQFF
d_call: -; clone_size: -; j_call: TRBJ1-5; v_call: TRBV28; cdr3_nt: TGTGCCGCTCGGACAGCGCTCCCCAATCAGCCCCAGCATTTT; cdr3_aa: CAARTALPNQPQHF
d_call: -; clone_size: -; j_call: TRBJ1-6; v_call: TRBV9; cdr3_nt: TGTGCCAGCAGCGCCGTCGTAACATCCGATTCACCCCTCCACTTT; cdr3_aa: CASSAVVTSDSPLHF
d_call: TRBD1; clone_size: -; j_call: TRBJ1-5; v_call: TRBV2; cdr3_nt: TGTGCCAGCAGTCGGGACAGCAATAGCAATCAGCCCCAGCATTTT; cdr3_aa: CASSRDSNSNQPQHF
d_call: TRBD1; clone_size: -; j_call: TRBJ1-2; v_call: TRBV5-4; cdr3_nt: TGTGCCAGCAGTTTCGGACAGGAGCTAGACGGCTACACCTTC; cdr3_aa: CASSFGQELDGYTF
d_call: -; clone_size: -; j_call: TRBJ2-1; v_call: TRBV5-5; cdr3_nt: TGTGCCAGCAGCTTGGGGCCGCCAGGGCTGGACAATGAGCAGTTCTTC; cdr3_aa: CASSLGPPGLDNEQFF
d_call: TRBD1; clone_size: once; j_call: TRBJ2-3; v_call: TRBV5-1; cdr3_nt: TGCGCCAGCAGCTTACAGGGGAGATCGAGCACAGATACGCAGTATTTT; cdr3_aa: CASSLQGRSSTDTQYF
d_call: -; clone_size: -; j_call: TRBJ2-5; v_call: TRBV5-4; cdr3_nt: TGTGCCAGCAGGCCCGACTGGGAAGAGACCCAGTACTTC; cdr3_aa: CASRPDWEETQYF
d_call: -; clone_size: -; j_call: TRBJ1-5; v_call: TRBV18; cdr3_nt: TGTGCCAGCTCACCACGGGCACCACAACAGGGCGAGGGACAGCCCCAGCATTTT; cdr3_aa: CASSPRAPQQGEGQPQHF
d_call: -; clone_size: -; j_call: TRBJ1-1; v_call: TRBV9; cdr3_nt: TGTGCCAGTGCCAATACAGGGAACACTGAAGCTTTCTTT; cdr3_aa: CASANTGNTEAFF
d_call: TRBD1; clone_size: -; j_call: TRBJ1-2; v_call: TRBV19; cdr3_nt: TGTGCCAGTAGTATAGTCCGGACAGGGGTACAAGGCTACACCTTC; cdr3_aa: CASSIVRTGVQGYTF
d_call: -; clone_size: -; j_call: TRBJ1-6; v_call: TRBV5-4; cdr3_nt: TGCGCCAGCAGCCAAGTTTCAGACGTCCGCGGATTAGCGCCCCTCCACTTT; cdr3_aa: CASSQVSDVRGLAPLHF